One and the same sample provided the 27 T cell receptor beta chains below, sequenced in a study of blood T cell repertoires in COVID-19. Generated by immunoSEQ multiplex PCR, the TCRdb table keeps only in-frame clones and is missing some. The sample has under 500,000 clones, around 89% seen once. The sample consisted of peripheral blood. The receptors were sampled from a woman aged 25 to 39 with acute or convalescent COVID-19.

The chain is built from TRBV20-1 and TRBJ1-6; TRBD1 aligns across 8 bases. Trimming took 3 bases from V and 9 from J; bases not matched to a gene: 10. The CDR3 length is 15 residues. Germline V lookup: CDR1 DFQATT, CDR2 SNEGSKA (reference sequence). CDR3 region: CSASSVRGLSSPLHF. In nucleotides, the CDR3 is TGCAGTGCTAGTTCAGTCAGGGGGCTAAGTTCACCCCTCCACTTT.

The chain recombines TRBV18 with TRBJ1-2, with D possibly being TRBD1 (6 bases). V lost 3 bases and J lost 7, with 12 bases in between. Germline values: CDR1 KGHSH, CDR2 LQKENI. The CDR3 spans 13 residues. In nucleotides, the CDR3 is TGTGCCAGCTCACCTAACAGGGAGCGTGGCTACACCTTC. This gives the protein CASSPNRERGYTF.

The chain employs TRBV5-1 and TRBJ2-7, with D perhaps matching TRBD1 (7 bases). The CDR3 covers 14 residues. Trimming removed 2 bases from V and 2 bases from J, with 11 bases in between. Germline V gives CDR1 SGHRS, CDR2 YFSETQ. CDR3 amino acids: CASSFSGGPYEQYF. The CDR3, as DNA: TGCGCCAGCAGCTTTTCAGGGGGGCCCTACGAGCAGTACTTC.

The chain uses TRBV18 and TRBJ1-6; the D is unclear. CDR1 KGHSH and CDR2 LQKENI come from the germline V gene. This CDR3 spans 14 amino acids. With 6 bases removed from V and 7 bases from J, the gap between germline ends came to 13 bases. The CDR3 coding sequence is TGTGCCAGCTCCCCGGTTAGTCGAAATTCACCCCTCCACTTT. Translating it yields CASSPVSRNSPLHF.

The V gene is TRBV5-8, the J gene TRBJ2-6; TRBD2 is a possible D gene (6 bases). CDR3 length: 16 residues. The germline V gene encodes CDR1 SGHTS and CDR2 YDEGEE. The germline V and J ends were trimmed by 6 bases and 2 bases, with 15 bases remaining between them. The CDR3 is CASNAGLIAGANVLTF. The CDR3 nucleotides read TGTGCCAGCAATGCGGGACTGATCGCTGGGGCCAACGTCCTGACTTTC.

The V and J genes are TRBV4-2 and TRBJ2-2; 7 nucleotides match TRBD1. The V gene's germline CDR1 is LGHNA and CDR2 YNFKEQ. V was clipped by 5 bases and J by 0 bases; unmatched bases: 6. The CDR3 spans 16 residues. The DNA of the CDR3 is TGTGCCAGCAGCTCTAGGACAGGTTCGAACACCGGGGAGCTGTTTTTT. Translated, it gives CASSSRTGSNTGELFF.

The chain recombines TRBV5-1 with TRBJ2-3; weak D call: TRBD1 (6 bases). Trimming removed 2 bases at V and 3 bases at J, with 10 bases between. The germline V gene encodes CDR1 SGHRS and CDR2 YFSETQ. This CDR3 region has 14 residues. The CDR3 loop reads CASSFVGATDTQYF. The DNA of the CDR3 is TGCGCCAGCAGCTTCGTGGGGGCAACAGATACGCAGTATTTT.

This clone was observed a single time. The CDR3 nucleotides read TGTGCCAGCAGAGGACAGGGGTGGACTGAAGCTTTCTTT. As protein: CASRGQGWTEAFF. The chain combines TRBV19 with TRBJ1-1; 9 bases are a match to TRBD1. The CDR3 contains 13 residues. The ends lost 9 bases at V and 5 bases at J; junction bases unmatched: 7. CDR1 and CDR2 from the germline V gene are LNHDA and SQIVND (reference sequence).

This chain links TRBV29-1 with TRBJ1-1; unclear D gene. V was pared by 4 bases and J by 1 base, with 13 bases between. The CDR3 covers 14 residues. The germline CDR1 and CDR2 sequences are SQVTM and ANQGSEA. The CDR3 loop is CSVVPPRENTEAFF. For the CDR3, the DNA is TGCAGCGTTGTCCCCCCGCGGGAGAACACTGAAGCTTTCTTT.

The rearrangement uses TRBV7-9 and TRBJ2-4; 11 bases line up with TRBD1. The CDR3 is made up of 14 amino acids. With V trimmed by 4 bases and J by 6 bases, 2 bases remained unmatched. Looked up from germline, CDR1 is SEHNR and CDR2 is FQNEAQ (reference sequence). CDR3: CASSSGTGGNIQYF. CDR3 nucleotides: TGTGCCAGCAGCTCGGGGACAGGGGGAAACATTCAGTACTTC.

The chain carries TRBV5-6 and TRBJ1-2, with TRBD1 matching over 8 bases. The CDR3 covers 14 residues. V gave up 0 bases and J gave up 2 bases; unmatched junction bases: 0. Per germline, CDR1 SGHDT and CDR2 YYEEEE. CDR3 residues: CASSLGQGNYGYTF. Here the CDR3 DNA reads TGTGCCAGCAGCTTGGGACAGGGGAACTATGGCTACACCTTC.

This sequence joins TRBV3-1 (or the pseudogene TRBV3-2) and TRBJ2-7; the D is unclear. This CDR3 comprises 15 residues. Germline CDR1 reads LGHDT; CDR2 reads YNNKEL (reference sequence). Trimming cost V 6 bases and J 6 bases, with 21 bases left between them. The CDR3: CASSSDTSSIGEQYF. The CDR3 DNA follows: TGTGCCAGCAGTTCAGACACGTCCTCTATAGGCGAGCAGTACTTC.

Note on this clone: Other DNA sequences in this specimen translate into the identical CDR3. This chain connects TRBV5-1 to TRBJ2-1; 9 nucleotides align to TRBD2. CDR1 and CDR2 from the germline V gene are SGHRS and YFSETQ. This CDR3 region has 13 residues. The ends lost 0 bases at V and 8 bases at J; junction bases unmatched: 0. CDR3 protein: CASSLGTSDEQFF. The CDR3 DNA reads as TGCGCCAGCAGCTTGGGGACTAGCGATGAGCAGTTCTTC. The whole variable domain, remainder taken from reference TRBV5-1 and TRBJ2-1, is KAGVTQTPRYLIKTRGQQVTLSCSPISGHRSVSWYQQTPGQGLQFLFEYFSETQRNKGNFPGRFSGRQFSNSRSEMNVSTLELGDSALYLCASSLGTSDEQFFGPGTRLTVL.

The rearrangement uses TRBV4-1 and TRBJ2-4, with 13 bases aligning to TRBD2. CDR3 length equals 15 residues. The V gene end was trimmed by 3 bases and the J gene end by 7 bases; junction bases not matched to a gene: 3. From germline, CDR1 is MGHRA and CDR2 YSYEKL. DNA of the CDR3: TGCGCCAGCAGCCAGACTAGCGGGGGGTTCAACATTCAGTACTTC. Its translation: CASSQTSGGFNIQYF.

There are a few counts of this clone. V usage is TRBV5-1 and J usage is TRBJ1-2; 7 positions match TRBD1. The germline gives CDR1 SGHRS, CDR2 YFSETQ. The CDR3 is made up of 14 amino acids. With V trimmed by 5 bases and J by 5 bases, 9 bases remained unmatched. As DNA, the CDR3 is TGCGCCAGCAGAGACACCGGGACAGTTTATGGCTACACCTTC. It yields the protein CASRDTGTVYGYTF.

The chain employs TRBV30 and TRBJ2-7; TRBD2 might be the D (5 bases). CDR3 size: 16 residues. Trimming left V 5 bases short and J 2 bases short, with 22 bases between. CDR1 is GTSNPN and CDR2 is SVGIG in the germline V gene (reference sequence). For the CDR3, the DNA is TGTGCCTGGGGCGAAAGGCGAGCGGCCGTAACCTACGAGCAGTACTTC. It encodes CAWGERRAAVTYEQYF.

The V and J genes are TRBV19 and TRBJ2-2; D is unclear. Germline CDR1 and CDR2: LNHDA and SQIVND (reference sequence). This CDR3 has 13 amino acids. V dropped 3 bases and J dropped 5 bases, with 7 bases sitting between them. The CDR3 DNA follows: TGTGCCAGTAGTATCGTCGGGACCGGGGAGCTGTTTTTT. Protein product: CASSIVGTGELFF.

The chain carries TRBV30 and TRBJ1-2, with TRBD1 matching 7 bases. In germline, CDR1 is GTSNPN, CDR2 SVGIG (reference sequence). The CDR3 contains 15 residues. The junction had 13 bases not matched to a gene; V was cut back by 6 bases and J by 3 bases. For the CDR3, the DNA is TGTGCCTGTATAAAAGACAGGGCTTATTACTATGGCTACACCTTC. Translation gives CACIKDRAYYYGYTF.

The chain recombines TRBV6-5 with TRBJ2-5, with D tentatively TRBD2 (5 bases). Germline V lookup: CDR1 MNHEY, CDR2 SVGAGI. Between the trimmed V and J ends, which lost 0 bases and 5 bases, there was a span of 7 bases. The CDR3 contains 13 residues. The CDR3 sequence is CASSYSSGETQYF. The CDR3 DNA reads TGTGCCAGCAGTTACTCGTCGGGGGAGACCCAGTACTTC.

The sample holds one count of this clone. The genes are TRBV6-5 and TRBJ2-7; D is undetermined. Deletions cut 6 bases from V and 1 base from J, with 13 bases between. The CDR3 totals 14 residues. Germline values: CDR1 MNHEY, CDR2 SVGAGI. The CDR3 bases are TGTGCCAGCAGCCCGTCCTACGGGTCCTACGAGCAGTACTTC. It codes for CASSPSYGSYEQYF.

The chain employs TRBV11-1 and TRBJ1-2, with 9 bases matching TRBD1. V was pared by 4 bases and J by 6 bases, with 6 bases of the junction left unmatched. The CDR3 has 14 amino acids. Germline CDR1 is SGHAT and CDR2 is FQDESV (reference sequence). In DNA, the CDR3 is TGTGCCAGCAGCTCCCGGGACAGGGCCCATGGCTACACCTTC. This sequence encodes CASSSRDRAHGYTF.

The V gene is TRBV6-5, the J gene TRBJ1-5, with D perhaps TRBD1 (5 bases). The CDR3 consists of 14 residues. Trimming left V 0 bases short and J 11 bases short, with 14 bases between. CDR1 is MNHEY, CDR2 SVGAGI, per germline. CDR3 amino acids: CASSYSGGAGAQHF. CDR3 bases: TGTGCCAGCAGTTACTCGGGTGGGGCGGGGGCCCAGCATTTT.

The chain joins TRBV18 to TRBJ2-1; TRBD1 is a possible D gene (6 bases). The germline gives CDR1 KGHSH, CDR2 LQKENI. CDR3 length: 15 amino acids. V gave up 4 bases and J gave up 2 bases, with 12 bases separating them. The CDR3 DNA reads TGTGCCAGCTCACAGGGGGTATTCCCCTACAATGAGCAGTTCTTC. As protein: CASSQGVFPYNEQFF.

The table lists this clone with many counts. The chain carries TRBV4-2 and TRBJ1-1, with 8 positions matching TRBD1. Germline-derived CDR1 and CDR2 are LGHNA and YNFKEQ. The CDR3 is made up of 14 amino acids. With 0 bases clipped from V and 8 bases from J, the junction kept 5 bases outside the gene matches. In DNA, the CDR3 is TGTGCCAGCAGCCAAGATCAGGGGGCAGGGGAAGCTTTCTTT. It codes for CASSQDQGAGEAFF.

The CDR3 here is CASSLGWDREGYTF. The CDR3 DNA is TGTGCCAGCAGCCTGGGGTGGGACAGGGAAGGCTACACCTTC. V usage is TRBV5-6 and J usage is TRBJ1-2; 9 bases fit TRBD1. J was trimmed by 8 bases and V by 4 bases; bases with no gene match: 9. Germline V lookup: CDR1 SGHDT, CDR2 YYEEEE. This CDR3 is 14 amino acids long.

This clone showed up just a few times. The rearrangement uses TRBV4-2 and TRBJ1-5; perhaps TRBD1 as D (5 bases). V lost 1 base to trimming and J lost 6 bases, with 10 bases between them. Per germline, CDR1 LGHNA and CDR2 YNFKEQ. This CDR3 spans 14 amino acids. CDR3 sequence reads: CASSQGQGGQPQHF. CDR3 nucleotides: TGTGCCAGCAGCCAAGGGCAGGGAGGTCAGCCCCAGCATTTT.

This clone was detected a few times. This sequence joins TRBV5-1 and TRBJ1-6; 8 bases are shared with TRBD1. V was clipped by 0 bases and J by 6 bases; unmatched bases: 5. Germline CDR1 reads SGHRS; CDR2 reads YFSETQ. The CDR3 totals 16 residues. The CDR3 nucleotides read TGCGCCAGCAGCTTGGATCCAGGGGGCGGTAATTCACCCCTCCACTTT. This encodes CASSLDPGGGNSPLHF.